The clone carrying this T cell receptor (beta chain) was detected a few times. Its specificity is not known. This entry belongs to a study of T-cell memory formation after mild COVID-19. Study as a whole: Largely donor-specific TCR clusters were found. The study, taken as a whole, reports: A subset of responding clones appeared in pre-infection memory, suggesting cross-reactive memory joined. Clones contracting day 15 to 85 were balanced CD4/CD8; later expanders leaned CD4+.

Each CDR3 protein gets one entry after TCRdb re-called the 5' RACE reads with MiXCR. The sample consists of about 470,000 distinct CDR3 sequences, roughly 25% of them appearing once. Trimming at V came to 7 bases and at J to 6 bases, leaving 9 bases not matched to a gene. The CDR3 is 15 amino acids. CDR1 SNHLY and CDR2 FYNNEI come from the germline V gene. Sequencing was done on a sample of PBMCs or a T cell subset sorted from them (not recorded which). The chain joins TRBV2 to TRBJ1-4, with TRBD1 matching 9 bases. This receptor was taken from an adult woman who had mild COVID-19 (a few samples of this study predate the infection). Cell type and time point are not known. CDR3 DNA sequence: TGTGCCAGCACCAAAAGGTGGACAGGGGATGAAAAACTGTTTTTT. Amino acids: CASTKRWTGDEKLFF.